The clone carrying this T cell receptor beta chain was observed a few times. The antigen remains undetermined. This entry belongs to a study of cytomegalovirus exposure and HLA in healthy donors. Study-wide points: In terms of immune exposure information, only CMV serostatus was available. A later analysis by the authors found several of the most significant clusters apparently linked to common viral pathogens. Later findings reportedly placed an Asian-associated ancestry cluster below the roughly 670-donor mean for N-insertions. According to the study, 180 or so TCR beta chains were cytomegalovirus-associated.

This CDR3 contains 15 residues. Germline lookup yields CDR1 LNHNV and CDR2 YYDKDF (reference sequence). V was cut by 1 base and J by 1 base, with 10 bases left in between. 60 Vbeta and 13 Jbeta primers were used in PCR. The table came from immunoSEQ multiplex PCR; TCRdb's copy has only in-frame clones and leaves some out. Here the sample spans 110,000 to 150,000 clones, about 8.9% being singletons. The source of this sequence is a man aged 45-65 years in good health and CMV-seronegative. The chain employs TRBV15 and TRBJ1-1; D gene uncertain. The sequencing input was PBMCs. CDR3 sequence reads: CATSRVEAGNTEAFF. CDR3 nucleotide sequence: TGTGCCACCAGCAGAGTTGAAGCGGGGAACACTGAAGCTTTCTTT. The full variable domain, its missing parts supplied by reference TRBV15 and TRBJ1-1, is DAMVIQNPRYQVTQFGKPVTLSCSQTLNHNVMYWYQQKSSQAPKLLFHYYDKDFNNEADTPDNFQSRRPNTSFCFLDIRSPGLGDTAMYLCATSRVEAGNTEAFFGQGTRLTVV.